The TCR beta chain under discussion was sequenced for a study of blood T cell repertoires in COVID-19. For the study at large: There were acute and convalescent COVID-19 samples, and they came from the United States, Italy and Spain. Sources were T cells, B-cell-depleted T cells, or PBMCs; the material itself was cDNA or gDNA.

TCRdb's table, derived via immunoSEQ multiplex PCR, lists solely in-frame clones and lacks some. Of 23,000 or so clones listed, approximately 94% are singletons. CDR3 length: 19 amino acids. Germline CDR1 and CDR2: SGDLS and YYNGEE. J gave up 2 bases and V 1 base, and 13 bases lay outside the gene matches. The sequencing input was peripheral blood. The chain is built from TRBV9 and TRBJ2-5; 11 bases align to TRBD2. The sequence was collected from a woman in her 50s with active COVID-19. For the CDR3, the DNA is TGTGCCAGCAGCGTAAGCGGAGTTTTAGGGACTAGCGGACAAGAGACCCAGTACTTC. It translates to CASSVSGVLGTSGQETQYF.